The TCR beta chain under discussion was sequenced for a study of PD-1 blockade in classical Hodgkin lymphoma (dated by TCRdb to the early 2020s). A note on the overall study: Nivolumab dosing was 3 mg/kg intravenously every 2 weeks, continuing until either disease progression or unacceptable toxicity. The study used TCR beta sequencing and CyTOF to define a peripheral blood immune signature of response to PD-1 blockade in classical Hodgkin lymphoma. Points the paper makes about the study in general: Baseline TCR diversity was reported to be lower in newly diagnosed patients than in healthy donors, and even lower in relapsed/refractory patients. The study was restricted to a single clinical trial cohort, and the causes of repertoire differences, possibly disease activity or prior therapy, were left undefined. By C4D1, a significant rise was seen in CD4+ TCR diversity but not in CD8+ TCR diversity (p=0.0027 vs p=0.16), and the rise was most apparent among complete responders (p=0.02). Lower diversity was seen in patients whose nivolumab began less than 1 year after ASCT, and these patients were left out of later analyses so that immune reconstitution would not confound the results. Among trial patients, those achieving complete response had baseline diversity similar to that of newly diagnosed patients, while diversity was significantly lower in partial responders and progressors.

The sample's time point label, in plain terms: cycle 2 day 1 (C2D1) of nivolumab. Relapse after autologous stem cell transplantation had occurred in all trial patients, and cohorts A, B and C were distinguished by prior brentuximab vedotin exposure. The trial cohort comprised about 60 patients with relapsed/refractory classical Hodgkin lymphoma whose best overall responses were complete response, partial response or progressive disease. Single-agent nivolumab was administered to trial patients in the multi-cohort phase II CheckMate 205 trial. Best overall response was determined by an independent review committee according to the 2007 International Working Group response criteria. Trial PBMCs were collected immediately before nivolumab initiation (C1D1) and during therapy at cycle 2 day 1 and cycle 4 day 1. Peripheral blood was collected in 8 mL Vacutainer Cell Preparation Tubes, from which PBMCs were isolated by centrifugation and then cryopreserved.

From the germline V gene (reference sequence), CDR1 is LNHDA and CDR2 is SQIVND. The V end gives up 8 bases and the J end 4 bases, leaving 5 bases in the junction not matched to a gene. Inclusive of the bounding cysteine and phenylalanine, the CDR3 is 14 residues long. Only CDR3 DNA is held: 42 bases, read in frame from base 1. The Qiagen DNeasy kit was used to extract genomic DNA both from unsorted PBMCs and from the negatively selected CD4+ and CD8+ fractions. TCR beta CDR3 regions were amplified by immunoSEQ multiplex PCR using primers annealing to V and J segments. Amplification bias was minimized using a synthetic immune receptor repertoire, and residual bias was removed computationally after sequencing. In the authors' own workflow: Custom Python scripts were used to quantify repertoire diversity as the Shannon entropy index. Unsorted, CD4+ and CD8+ repertoires were analyzed separately, except for combined analyses in which CD4+ and CD8+ sequences were merged in silico. A clone counted as expanded when the clone's frequency after treatment rose at least 2-fold relative to C1D1, and clones undetected at baseline were given a pseudocount of 0.5. Clones with 0 or 1 copy at C1D1 were classified as singleton clones, and clones with 2 or more copies were classified as non-singleton clones. By matching protein sequences in sorted samples from the same patient, clones expanded in unsorted samples were annotated as CD4+, CD8+ or unknown. Wilcoxon tests on paired samples were used to test diversity changes from C1D1 to C4D1. Here the immuneACCESS table is served through TCRdb, limited to in-frame sequences with V and J called. Missing clones are a known gap in these copies; in checked studies unresolved V genes cover under half, and the rest lacks a known reason. That table gives V, J and clone size, and the DNA gave D and trimming. This sample is represented by around 15,000 clones; around four fifths of them were singletons. The ten largest make up 30% to 45% of the sample.

As regards this clone: The clone's antigen remains unknown. Base quality data are lacking; no much larger clone is found one base away.

This sequence uses TRBV19 and TRBJ1-5; 10 bases in between match TRBD1. The sample was peripheral blood mononuclear cells (PBMCs), taken before the second cycle of nivolumab. This TCR was sampled from a human donor with classical Hodgkin lymphoma. The bases read TGTGCCAGTGGTTGGACAGGGGGTAATCAGCCCCAGCATTTT. Its coded protein is CASGWTGGNQPQHF.